The 12 T cell receptor beta chains given below trace back to one sample, sequenced in a study of blood T cell repertoires in COVID-19 (TCRdb year 2020). The library was prepared using the immunoSEQ multiplex PCR assay. This is the immuneACCESS table as TCRdb keeps it, with only in-frame sequences that have V and J called. A part of the clones is gone; compared with another copy, unresolved V genes explain less than half, and the rest is unexplained. The table for this sample lists 300,000 to 350,000 clones; 87% of them were counted only once. The ten largest make up about 2% of the sample. Sequences were obtained from peripheral blood. These TCRs come from a man aged 18 to 30 with active or convalescent COVID-19.

The chain combines TRBV24-1 with TRBJ2-1; TRBD2 matches at 9 bases. Germline CDR1 KGHDR, CDR2 SFDVKD. CDR3 length equals 21 residues. Trimming took 0 bases from V and 3 from J; bases not matched to a gene: 17. CDR3 region: CATSDLQRGAILAGVYNEQFF. In DNA form, the CDR3 reads TGTGCCACCAGTGATTTGCAGCGGGGGGCCATACTAGCGGGTGTCTACAATGAGCAGTTCTTC.

The J gene is TRBJ2-5, the V gene TRBV9; D remains ambiguous. Deletions cut 0 bases from V and 3 bases from J, with 15 bases between. In germline, CDR1 is SGDLS, CDR2 YYNGEE. The CDR3 length is 16 residues. CDR3 sequence reads: CASSVAVGSPEETQYF. CDR3 DNA sequence: TGTGCCAGCAGCGTAGCGGTCGGGTCCCCCGAAGAGACCCAGTACTTC.

The chain is built from TRBV9 and TRBJ2-1; the match to TRBD1 covers 7 bases. Losses at the gene ends were 4 bases for V and 3 bases for J; bases not matched to a gene: 7. The CDR3 sequence is 15 residues long. CDR1 is SGDLS and CDR2 is YYNGEE in the germline V gene. The CDR3 DNA follows: TGTGCCAGCAGCCCAGACAGGGAAAACTACAATGAGCAGTTCTTC. This codes for CASSPDRENYNEQFF.

The chain carries TRBV4-1 and TRBJ2-1; TRBD2 aligns across 11 bases. V lost 1 base, J lost 3 bases, and 8 bases stayed unmatched. The CDR3 is 18 residues long. Germline V gene lookup returns CDR1 MGHRA and CDR2 YSYEKL. CDR3 region: CASSQVDMGLAVYNEQFF. CDR3 DNA: TGCGCCAGCAGCCAAGTAGATATGGGACTAGCGGTCTACAATGAGCAGTTCTTC.

This chain uses TRBV15 with TRBJ2-1; a possible D gene is TRBD2 (6 bases). V was cut by 4 bases and J by 2 bases, with 12 bases left in between. The CDR3 is 15 residues long. Looked up from germline, CDR1 is LNHNV and CDR2 is YYDKDF (reference sequence). CDR3 protein: CATSIVPSAYNEQFF. Written as DNA, the CDR3 is TGTGCCACCAGCATTGTTCCTAGCGCCTACAATGAGCAGTTCTTC.

This chain connects TRBV5-6 to TRBJ2-7, with TRBD2 matching over 9 bases. With V trimmed by 3 bases and J by 5 bases, 9 bases remained unmatched. The CDR3 runs 15 residues. Per germline, CDR1 SGHDT and CDR2 YYEEEE. The DNA of the CDR3 is TGTGCCAGCAGCTGGGAGGCGCGGGGGGGGCACGAGCAGTACTTC. Protein product: CASSWEARGGHEQYF.

The CDR3 here is CASSDPGGSYNEQFF. In nucleotides, the CDR3 is TGTGCCAGCAGTGACCCAGGGGGCTCCTACAATGAGCAGTTCTTC. This chain joins TRBV6-1 and TRBJ2-1; TRBD1 matches at 7 bases. There are 15 residues in the CDR3. CDR1 MNHNS and CDR2 SASEGT come from the germline V gene. After removal of 3 bases from V and 0 bases from J, the junction contained 2 bases not matched to a gene.

The chain has TRBV5-3 and TRBJ1-5, with 9 bases aligning to TRBD1. TRBV5-3 is treated as an ORF (open reading frame) with a function not yet certain. J gave up 1 base and V 4 bases, and 12 bases lay outside the gene matches. The CDR3 covers 18 residues. The CDR3 DNA sequence: TGTGCCAGAAGCCTTGATTATTCCGGGACAGGGAGCAATCAGCCCCAGCATTTT. It yields the protein CARSLDYSGTGSNQPQHF.

This clone was seen more than once but under ten times. This chain uses TRBV6-5 with TRBJ1-4, with 8 bases that match TRBD1. Per germline, CDR1 MNHEY and CDR2 SVGAGI. The V gene end was trimmed by 5 bases and the J gene end by 11 bases; junction bases not matched to a gene: 10. The CDR3 consists of 14 residues. CDR3 loop: CASSPGQDEGKLFF. In nucleotides, the CDR3 is TGTGCCAGCAGTCCGGGACAGGACGAGGGGAAACTGTTTTTT.

J is TRBJ2-5 and V is TRBV18; 8 positions match TRBD1. CDR1 is KGHSH, CDR2 LQKENI, per germline. The CDR3 extends over 15 amino acids. The V and J ends lost 3 bases and 4 bases, in that order; junction bases with no gene match: 7. For the CDR3, the DNA is TGTGCCAGCTCACCTGCTTGGCAGGGGGCAGAGACCCAGTACTTC. Translating gives CASSPAWQGAETQYF.

The chain combines TRBV9 with TRBJ2-1, with D possibly being TRBD2 (6 bases). CDR1 and CDR2 from the germline V gene are SGDLS and YYNGEE. V was shortened by 1 base and J by 8 bases, with 13 bases between the two germline ends. The CDR3 sequence is 14 residues long. CDR3 sequence reads: CASSVRGSRDEQFF. CDR3 sequence (DNA): TGTGCCAGCAGCGTACGGGGGAGCAGGGATGAGCAGTTCTTC. The full variable domain, its missing parts supplied by reference TRBV9 and TRBJ2-1, is DSGVTQTPKHLITATGQRVTLRCSPRSGDLSVYWYQQSLDQGLQFLIQYYNGEERAKGNILERFSAQQFPDLHSELNLSSLELGDSALYFCASSVRGSRDEQFFGPGTRLTVL.

The V and J genes are TRBV5-1 and TRBJ2-7, with no clear D. Germline CDR1 and CDR2: SGHRS and YFSETQ. V was trimmed by 4 bases and J by 1 base, leaving 12 bases between them. The CDR3 has 14 amino acids. DNA for the CDR3: TGCGCCAGCAGCAGCTACGGTGTTTCCTACGAGCAGTACTTC. Protein product: CASSSYGVSYEQYF.